This TCR beta chain was sequenced in a study of blood T cell repertoires in COVID-19. Study background: Whether acute or convalescent, the COVID-19 samples came from the United States, Italy and Spain.

Individuals aged roughly 18 to 95 years were recruited from about two dozen US areas. Donors were grouped by their self-reported clinical history. Recovered participants had two consecutive negative NP/OP PCR tests, healthcare professional clearance, or symptom resolution. V trimming: 8 bases; J trimming: 7 bases; junction bases outside the gene matches: 8. This CDR3 is 13 amino acids long. This clone was seen once. Clones were read by immunoSEQ multiplex PCR, and TCRdb kept only the in-frame ones, dropping some. The repertoire holds under 350,000 clones, 90% seen once, with 2% to 3% in the top ten. This TCR was recovered from a man between 60 and 70 years old who had recovered from COVID-19. Material: PBMCs or T cells enriched from blood (not recorded which). The V and J genes are TRBV12-3 or TRBV12-4 and TRBJ2-1; 7 bases fit TRBD1. The DNA of the CDR3 is TGTGCCAGCGTTGGGCAGGGGGAGAATGAGCAGTTCTTC. As protein: CASVGQGENEQFF.